The rows below give T cell receptor beta chains drawn from one sample of a study of glioma-infiltrating T cells. TCRdb used MiXCR to reprocess the multiplex PCR reads, holding one entry per CDR3 protein. The sample has about 180,000 distinct CDR3 sequences, about 47% seen once. The sample taken for sequencing was glioma tissue, nonneoplastic brain tissue, or PBMCs (not recorded which). The receptor source for this set is a human donor with low-grade glioma or glioblastoma, undergoing nonglioma brain surgery, or in good health (not recorded which). Each CDR3 is given with its conserved first and last residue. A D gene is named only where the DNA matches it firmly. Some rows have no size entry. The others give once, few or many, or a class for an expanded clone.

clone_size d_call j_call v_call cdr3_aa cdr3_nt
- TRBD2 TRBJ2-7 TRBV28 CASRPGSYGTSGRAYEQYF TGTGCCAGCAGGCCAGGATCCTACGGGACTAGCGGACGGGCCTACGAGCAGTACTTC
many TRBD2 TRBJ2-3 TRBV7-2 CASSWTSGTTDTQYF TGTGCCAGCAGCTGGACTAGCGGTACAACAGATACGCAGTATTTT
many TRBD2 TRBJ2-7 TRBV20-1 CSARPPAGGYEQYF TGCAGTGCTAGACCCCCAGCGGGAGGCTACGAGCAGTACTTC
- TRBD1 TRBJ1-5 TRBV25-1 CASSARRGQLQHF TGTGCCAGCAGTGCCCGACGGGGACAGCTCCAGCATTTT
few - TRBJ2-5 TRBV19 CASSIETEGAETQYF TGTGCCAGTAGTATAGAAACGGAGGGGGCAGAGACCCAGTACTTC
- - TRBJ2-5 TRBV27 CVSSLSGSQETQYF TGTGTTAGCAGTTTATCTGGCAGCCAAGAGACCCAGTACTTC
- TRBD1 TRBJ1-1 TRBV12-3/TRBV12-4 CASKTTGTGNTEAFF TGTGCCAGCAAAACTACCGGGACAGGTAACACTGAAGCTTTCTTT
many - TRBJ2-7 TRBV28 CASSLPGRGGVEQYF TGTGCCAGCAGTTTACCAGGCAGGGGAGGTGTGGAGCAGTACTTC
many - TRBJ1-1 TRBV28 CASSLPGYTEAFF TGTGCCAGCAGTTTACCTGGGTACACTGAAGCTTTCTTT
- TRBD1 TRBJ1-1 TRBV29-1 CRVMWDPLGTGGVEAFF TGCAGAGTAATGTGGGACCCACTAGGGACAGGGGGCGTTGAAGCTTTCTTT